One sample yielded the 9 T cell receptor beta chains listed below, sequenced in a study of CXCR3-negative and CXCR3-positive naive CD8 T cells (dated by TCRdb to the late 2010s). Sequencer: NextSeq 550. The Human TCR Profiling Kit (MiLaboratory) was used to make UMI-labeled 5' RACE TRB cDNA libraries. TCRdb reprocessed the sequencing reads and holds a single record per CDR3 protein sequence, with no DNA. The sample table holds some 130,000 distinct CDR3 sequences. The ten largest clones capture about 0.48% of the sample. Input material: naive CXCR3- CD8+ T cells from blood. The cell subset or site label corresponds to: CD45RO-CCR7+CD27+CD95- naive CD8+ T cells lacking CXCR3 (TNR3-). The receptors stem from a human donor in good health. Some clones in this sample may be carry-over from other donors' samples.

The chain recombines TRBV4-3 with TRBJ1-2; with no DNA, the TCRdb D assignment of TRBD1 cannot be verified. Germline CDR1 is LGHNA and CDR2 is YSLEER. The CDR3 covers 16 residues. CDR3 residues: CASSSHLQGPNYGYTF.

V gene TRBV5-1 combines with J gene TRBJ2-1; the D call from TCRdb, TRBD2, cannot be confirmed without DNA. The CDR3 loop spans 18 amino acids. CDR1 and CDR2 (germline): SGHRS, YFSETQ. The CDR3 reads CASSWGTSGASSYNEQFF.

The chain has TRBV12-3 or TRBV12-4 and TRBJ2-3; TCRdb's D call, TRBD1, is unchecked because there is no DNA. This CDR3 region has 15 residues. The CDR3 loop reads CASSPGTGSTDTQYF.

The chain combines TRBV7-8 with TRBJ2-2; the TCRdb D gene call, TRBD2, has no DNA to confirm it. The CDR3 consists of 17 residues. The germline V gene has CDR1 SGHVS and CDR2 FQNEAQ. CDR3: CASSAPGRRRDTGELFF.

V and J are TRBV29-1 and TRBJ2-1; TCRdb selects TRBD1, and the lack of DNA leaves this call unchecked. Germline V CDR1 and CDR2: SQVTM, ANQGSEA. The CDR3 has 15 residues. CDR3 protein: CSVEPGEYIGNEQFF.

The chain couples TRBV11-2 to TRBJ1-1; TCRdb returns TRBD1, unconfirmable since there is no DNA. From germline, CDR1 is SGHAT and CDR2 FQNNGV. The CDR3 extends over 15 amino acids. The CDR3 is CASSPSPGTGDQAFF.

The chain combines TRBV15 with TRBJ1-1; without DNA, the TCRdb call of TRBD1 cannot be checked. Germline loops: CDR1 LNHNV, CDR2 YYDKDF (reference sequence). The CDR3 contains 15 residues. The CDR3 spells CATSRDRTGWTEAFF.

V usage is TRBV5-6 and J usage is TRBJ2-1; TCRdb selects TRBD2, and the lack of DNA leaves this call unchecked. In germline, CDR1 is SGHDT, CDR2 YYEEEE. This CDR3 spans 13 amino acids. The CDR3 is CASSLRAQNEQFF. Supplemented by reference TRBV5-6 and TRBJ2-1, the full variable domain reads DAGVTQSPTHLIKTRGQQVTLRCSPKSGHDTVSWYQQALGQGPQFIFQYYEEEERQRGNFPDRFSGHQFPNYSSELNVNALLLGDSALYLCASSLRAQNEQFFGPGTRLTVL.

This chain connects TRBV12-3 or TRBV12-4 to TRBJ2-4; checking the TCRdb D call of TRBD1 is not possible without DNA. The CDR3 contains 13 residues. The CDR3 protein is CASSHTGWDIQYF.